This TCR beta chain was profiled in a study of cytomegalovirus exposure and HLA in healthy donors. Overall study results and limits: Later analysis suggested most CMV-associated TCR beta chains were HLA-restricted. Links to common viral pathogens appeared, in a later analysis, for several of the most significant clusters.

As for this clone: Antigen: not known.

This CDR3 comprises 16 residues. V lost 1 base, J lost 4 bases, and 6 bases stayed unmatched. Germline assignment: CDR1 LNHNV and CDR2 YYDKDF (reference sequence). Amplification used 60 Vbeta primers and 13 Jbeta primers. Measured with immunoSEQ multiplex PCR; TCRdb has only the in-frame clones, and not every one. The top ten hold 1% to 1.5% of the sample, which has 250,000 or so clones, over 65% seen once. The clonotype was recovered from a human donor in good health. V is TRBV15 and J is TRBJ1-5; 8 bases line up with TRBD1. Source material: PBMCs. The CDR3 sequence is CATSRGTGGGNQPQHF. CDR3 nucleotides: TGTGCCACCAGCAGAGGAACAGGGGGAGGAAATCAGCCCCAGCATTTT.